The 11 T cell receptor beta chains presented below share a single source sample, sequenced in a study of T cell responses to AZD1222 COVID-19 vaccine. The data were produced by immunoSEQ multiplex PCR, yet TCRdb's version contains in-frame clones alone and is incomplete. The sample has roughly 150,000 clones, roughly 91% seen once. The source was peripheral blood, collected 28 days after the second AZD1222 dose. The receptors derive from an adult who received the AZD1222 COVID-19 vaccine.

The chain carries TRBV6-5 and TRBJ1-5; no reliable D call. CDR1 and CDR2 from the germline V gene are MNHEY and SVGAGI. The CDR3 has 15 residues. The ends were cut back, 7 bases at V and 1 base at J, with 14 bases in the middle. The CDR3 DNA follows: TGTGCCAGCAAGACTAGGGTTTTCAGCAATCAGCCCCAGCATTTT. This sequence encodes CASKTRVFSNQPQHF.

This chain joins TRBV7-2 and TRBJ2-4; 14 nucleotides match TRBD2. Germline V gene sequence: CDR1 SGHTA, CDR2 FQGNSA. After removal of 0 bases from V and 8 bases from J, the junction contained 3 bases not matched to a gene. CDR3 length: 16 amino acids. The CDR3 is CASSLAPGLAGDIQYF. In nucleotides, the CDR3 is TGTGCCAGCAGCTTAGCGCCGGGACTAGCGGGGGACATTCAGTACTTC.

The rearrangement joins TRBV6-6 to TRBJ2-1, with D unclear. Germline assignment: CDR1 MNHNY and CDR2 SVGAGI (reference sequence). V lost 6 bases and J 7 bases, leaving 13 bases between the germline ends. This CDR3 spans 13 amino acids. CDR3 DNA sequence: TGTGCCAGCAGCCACCTCGAGGAAAATGAGCAGTTCTTC. Translation: CASSHLEENEQFF.

This chain joins TRBV10-3 and TRBJ1-2; D call uncertain. The CDR3 is 13 residues long. Looked up from germline, CDR1 is ENHRY and CDR2 is SYGVKD. Trimming cost V 2 bases and J 4 bases, with 8 bases left between them. CDR3 bases: TGTGCCATCAGTGAGCCAGATACCTATGGCTACACCTTC. It translates to CAISEPDTYGYTF.

This clone was detected once. The chain links TRBV9 to TRBJ1-1, with TRBD1 as a possible D gene (6 bases). Germline V gene sequence: CDR1 SGDLS, CDR2 YYNGEE. Trimming stripped 4 bases from V and 3 bases from J, with 19 bases between. CDR3 size: 16 residues. DNA of the CDR3: TGTGCCAGCAGCCGTACAGGGACTCGAGGTCACACTGAAGCTTTCTTT. Translated, it gives CASSRTGTRGHTEAFF.

The rearrangement joins TRBV9 to TRBJ1-1, with unresolved D. The CDR3 contains 14 residues. The V and J ends lost 0 bases and 5 bases respectively, with 11 bases between them. The germline CDR1 and CDR2 sequences are SGDLS and YYNGEE. The chain's CDR3 is CASSVGPGGTEAFF. The CDR3 region has the DNA TGTGCCAGCAGCGTAGGGCCAGGTGGGACTGAAGCTTTCTTT.

This chain uses TRBV9 with TRBJ1-1, with D tentatively TRBD1 (5 bases). Looked up from germline, CDR1 is SGDLS and CDR2 is YYNGEE. The CDR3 has 15 amino acids. The V gene lost 4 bases and the J gene lost 3 bases, with 16 bases spanning the gap. The CDR3 DNA is TGTGCCAGCAGCCAGCGGGGAGGGGTAGACACTGAAGCTTTCTTT. It is translated as CASSQRGGVDTEAFF.

V gene TRBV2 combines with J gene TRBJ2-3; tentative D call: TRBD2 (6 bases). The CDR3 extends over 14 amino acids. Deletions cut 4 bases from V and 3 bases from J, with 11 bases between. CDR1 is SNHLY and CDR2 is FYNNEI in the germline V gene. The CDR3 sequence is CASSAPRETDTQYF. The CDR3 bases are TGTGCCAGCAGTGCGCCCCGGGAGACAGATACGCAGTATTTT.

This clone was recorded once. The genes are TRBV6-1 and TRBJ1-3; D remains unclear. The CDR3 runs 15 residues. V lost 0 bases and J 0 bases, leaving 6 bases between the germline ends. CDR1 and CDR2 (germline): MNHNS, SASEGT. The CDR3: CASSEAGSSGNTIYF. The DNA of the CDR3 is TGTGCCAGCAGTGAAGCGGGGTCCTCTGGAAACACCATATATTTT.

This clone was seen more than once but under ten times. The V gene is TRBV10-2, the J gene TRBJ2-2, with D possibly TRBD2 on 5 matching bases. Trimming took off 6 bases at V and 5 bases at J, with 22 bases between the two ends. The CDR3 is 17 residues long. The germline gives CDR1 WSHSY, CDR2 SAAADI. The chain's CDR3 is CASRREGLRGSTGELFF. Written as DNA, the CDR3 is TGCGCCAGCAGACGGGAAGGTTTACGGGGATCAACCGGGGAGCTGTTTTTT.

The chain links TRBV2 to TRBJ1-2, with TRBD1 as a possible D gene (6 bases). The CDR3 covers 17 residues. V was trimmed by 0 bases and J by 6 bases, leaving 20 bases between them. Germline V gene sequence: CDR1 SNHLY, CDR2 FYNNEI. CDR3 nucleotide sequence: TGTGCCAGCAGTGAAGCCGAGACAGGAGAGAGGAGGAATGGCTACACCTTC. It yields the protein CASSEAETGERRNGYTF.